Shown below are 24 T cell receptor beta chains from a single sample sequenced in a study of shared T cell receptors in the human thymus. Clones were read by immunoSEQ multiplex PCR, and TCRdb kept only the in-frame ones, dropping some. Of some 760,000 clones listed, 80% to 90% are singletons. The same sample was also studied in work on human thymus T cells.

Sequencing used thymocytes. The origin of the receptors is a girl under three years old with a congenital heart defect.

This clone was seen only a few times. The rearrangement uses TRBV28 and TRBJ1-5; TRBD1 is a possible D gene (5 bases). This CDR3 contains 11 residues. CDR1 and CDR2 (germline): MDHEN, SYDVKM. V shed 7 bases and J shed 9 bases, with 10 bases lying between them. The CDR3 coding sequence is TGTGCCAGCACTCACGGGGGGCCCCAGCATTTT. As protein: CASTHGGPQHF.

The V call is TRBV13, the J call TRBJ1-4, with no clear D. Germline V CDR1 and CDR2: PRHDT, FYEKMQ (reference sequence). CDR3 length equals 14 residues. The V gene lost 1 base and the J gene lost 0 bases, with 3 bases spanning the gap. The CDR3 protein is CASSLAATNEKLFF. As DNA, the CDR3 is TGTGCCAGCAGCTTAGCAGCAACTAATGAAAAACTGTTTTTT.

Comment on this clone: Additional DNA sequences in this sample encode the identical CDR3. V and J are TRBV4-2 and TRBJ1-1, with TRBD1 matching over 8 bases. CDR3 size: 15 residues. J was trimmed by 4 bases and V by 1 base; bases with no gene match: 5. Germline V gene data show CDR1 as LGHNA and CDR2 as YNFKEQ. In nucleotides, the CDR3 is TGTGCCAGCAGCCAAGTAGGACAGGGAGGCACTGAAGCTTTCTTT. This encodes CASSQVGQGGTEAFF.

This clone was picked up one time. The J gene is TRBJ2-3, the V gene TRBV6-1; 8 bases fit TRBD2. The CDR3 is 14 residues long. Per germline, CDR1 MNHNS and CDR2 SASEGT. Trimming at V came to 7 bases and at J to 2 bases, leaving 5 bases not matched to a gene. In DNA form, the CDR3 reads TGTGCCAGCAACGGCGGGGGGCCCACAGATACGCAGTATTTT. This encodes CASNGGGPTDTQYF.

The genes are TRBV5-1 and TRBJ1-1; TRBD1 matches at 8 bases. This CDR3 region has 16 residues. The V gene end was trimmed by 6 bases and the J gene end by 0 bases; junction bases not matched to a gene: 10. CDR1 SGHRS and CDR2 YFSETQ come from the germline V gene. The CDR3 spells CASTSGTGPMNTEAFF. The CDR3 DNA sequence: TGCGCCAGCACCTCTGGGACAGGACCTATGAACACTGAAGCTTTCTTT.

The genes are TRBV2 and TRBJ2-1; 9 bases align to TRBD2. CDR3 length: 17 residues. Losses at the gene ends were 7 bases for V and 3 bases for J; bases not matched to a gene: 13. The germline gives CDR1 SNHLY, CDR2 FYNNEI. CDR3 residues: CASTKLRRLAVYNEQFF. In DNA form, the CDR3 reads TGTGCCAGCACCAAACTCCGGAGACTAGCGGTCTACAATGAGCAGTTCTTC.

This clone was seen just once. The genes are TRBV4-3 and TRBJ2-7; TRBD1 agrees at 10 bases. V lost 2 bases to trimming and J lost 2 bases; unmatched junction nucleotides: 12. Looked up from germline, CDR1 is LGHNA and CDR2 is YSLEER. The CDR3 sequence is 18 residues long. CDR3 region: CASSQLSGGTGVPYEQYF. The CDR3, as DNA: TGCGCCAGCAGCCAACTGTCAGGCGGGACAGGGGTTCCCTACGAGCAGTACTTC.

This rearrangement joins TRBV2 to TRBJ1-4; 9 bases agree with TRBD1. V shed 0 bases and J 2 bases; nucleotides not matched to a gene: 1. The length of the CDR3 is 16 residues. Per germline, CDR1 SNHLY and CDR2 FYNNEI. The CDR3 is CASSEAGTGTNEKLFF. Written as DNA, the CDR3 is TGTGCCAGCAGTGAAGCTGGGACAGGGACTAATGAAAAACTGTTTTTT.

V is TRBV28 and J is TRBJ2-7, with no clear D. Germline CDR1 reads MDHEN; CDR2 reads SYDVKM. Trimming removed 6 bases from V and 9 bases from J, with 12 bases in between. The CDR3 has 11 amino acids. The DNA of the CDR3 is TGTGCCAGCAGCCACCATACGGGGCAGTACTTC. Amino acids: CASSHHTGQYF.

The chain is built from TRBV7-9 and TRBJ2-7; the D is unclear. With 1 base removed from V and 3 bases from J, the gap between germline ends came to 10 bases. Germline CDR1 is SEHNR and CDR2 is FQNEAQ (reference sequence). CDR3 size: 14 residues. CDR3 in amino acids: CASSLGSRFYEQYF. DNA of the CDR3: TGTGCCAGCAGCTTAGGGTCCAGGTTCTACGAGCAGTACTTC.

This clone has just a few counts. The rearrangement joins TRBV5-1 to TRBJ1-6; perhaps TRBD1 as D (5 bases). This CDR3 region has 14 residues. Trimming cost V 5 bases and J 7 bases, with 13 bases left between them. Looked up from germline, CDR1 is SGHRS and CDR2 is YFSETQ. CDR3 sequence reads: CASRRDFKNSPLHF. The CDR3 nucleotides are TGCGCCAGCAGACGGGACTTCAAAAATTCACCCCTCCACTTT.

CDR3 protein: CASSLGDRSNQPQHF. CDR3 sequence (DNA): TGCGCCAGCAGCTTGGGGGACAGGAGCAATCAGCCCCAGCATTTT. This chain uses TRBV5-1 with TRBJ1-5, with TRBD1 identical over 8 bases. The CDR3 has 15 residues. CDR1 and CDR2 from the germline V gene are SGHRS and YFSETQ. After removal of 0 bases from V and 1 base from J, the junction contained 0 bases not matched to a gene.

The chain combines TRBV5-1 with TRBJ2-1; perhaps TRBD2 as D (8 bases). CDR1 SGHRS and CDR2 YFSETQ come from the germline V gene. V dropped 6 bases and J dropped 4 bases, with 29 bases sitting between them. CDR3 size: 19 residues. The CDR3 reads CASKPDRTKAGDFYNEQFF. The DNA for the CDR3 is TGCGCCAGCAAGCCGGACAGGACGAAAGCGGGGGACTTTTACAATGAGCAGTTCTTC.

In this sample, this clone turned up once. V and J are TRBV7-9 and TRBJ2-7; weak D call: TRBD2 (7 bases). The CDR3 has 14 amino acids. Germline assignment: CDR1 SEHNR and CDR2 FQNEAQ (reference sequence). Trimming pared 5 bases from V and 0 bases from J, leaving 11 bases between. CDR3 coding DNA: TGTGCCAGCAGCAGGGGGGGTTACTCCTACGAGCAGTACTTC. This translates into CASSRGGYSYEQYF. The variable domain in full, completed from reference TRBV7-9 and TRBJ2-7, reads DTGVSQNPRHKITKRGQNVTFRCDPISEHNRLYWYRQTLGQGPEFLTYFQNEAQLEKSRLLSDRFSAERPKGSFSTLEIQRTEQGDSAMYLCASSRGGYSYEQYFGPGTRLTVT.

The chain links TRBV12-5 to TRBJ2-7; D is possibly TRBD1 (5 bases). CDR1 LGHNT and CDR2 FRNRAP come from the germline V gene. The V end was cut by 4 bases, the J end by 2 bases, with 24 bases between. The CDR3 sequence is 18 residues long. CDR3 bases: TGTGCTAGTGGTTCGACAGAAGAACACAGATTACCCGCCTACGAGCAGTACTTC. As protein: CASGSTEEHRLPAYEQYF.

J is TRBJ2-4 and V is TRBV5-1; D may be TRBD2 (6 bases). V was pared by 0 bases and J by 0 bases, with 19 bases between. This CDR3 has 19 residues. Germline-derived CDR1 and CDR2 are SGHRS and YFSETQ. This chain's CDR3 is CASSLVGEVGPLAKNIQYF. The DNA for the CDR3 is TGCGCCAGCAGCTTGGTGGGGGAGGTTGGGCCGCTAGCCAAAAACATTCAGTACTTC.

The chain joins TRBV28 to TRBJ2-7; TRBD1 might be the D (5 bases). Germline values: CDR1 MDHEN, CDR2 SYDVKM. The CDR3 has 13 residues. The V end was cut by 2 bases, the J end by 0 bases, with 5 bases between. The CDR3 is CASSLDSSYEQYF. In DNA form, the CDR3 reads TGTGCCAGCAGTTTAGACAGCTCCTACGAGCAGTACTTC.

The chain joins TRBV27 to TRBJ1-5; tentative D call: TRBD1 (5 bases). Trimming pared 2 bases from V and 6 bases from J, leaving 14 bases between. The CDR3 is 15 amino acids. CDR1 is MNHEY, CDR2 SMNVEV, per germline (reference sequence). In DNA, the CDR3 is TGTGCCAGCAGTTTAGCGGGGCAGCCACTTCAGCCCCAGCATTTT. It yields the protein CASSLAGQPLQPQHF.

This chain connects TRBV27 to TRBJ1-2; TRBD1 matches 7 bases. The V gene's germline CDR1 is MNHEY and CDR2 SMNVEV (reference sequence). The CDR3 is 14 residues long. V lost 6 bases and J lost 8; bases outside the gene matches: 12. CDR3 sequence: CASSPRDSYMGYTF. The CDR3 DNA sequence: TGTGCCAGCAGCCCCAGGGACAGCTACATGGGCTACACCTTC.

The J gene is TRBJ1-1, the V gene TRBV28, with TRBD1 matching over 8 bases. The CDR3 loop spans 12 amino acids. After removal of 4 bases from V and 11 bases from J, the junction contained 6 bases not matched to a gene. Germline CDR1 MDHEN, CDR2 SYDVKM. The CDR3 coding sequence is TGTGCCAGCAGTTCCCCAGGGGGCCGGGCTTTCTTT. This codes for CASSSPGGRAFF.

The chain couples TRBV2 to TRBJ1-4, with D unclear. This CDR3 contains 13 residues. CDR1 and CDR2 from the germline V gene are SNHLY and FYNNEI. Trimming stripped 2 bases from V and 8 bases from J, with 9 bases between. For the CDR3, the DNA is TGTGCCAGCAGTGAACCGGGTTCAGAAAAACTGTTTTTT. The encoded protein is CASSEPGSEKLFF.

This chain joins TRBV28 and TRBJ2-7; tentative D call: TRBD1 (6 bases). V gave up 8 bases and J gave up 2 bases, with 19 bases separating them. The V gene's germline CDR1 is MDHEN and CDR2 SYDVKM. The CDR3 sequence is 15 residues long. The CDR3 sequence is CASFKRGNSPYEQYF. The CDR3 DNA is TGTGCCAGCTTTAAAAGGGGGAACAGCCCCTACGAGCAGTACTTC.

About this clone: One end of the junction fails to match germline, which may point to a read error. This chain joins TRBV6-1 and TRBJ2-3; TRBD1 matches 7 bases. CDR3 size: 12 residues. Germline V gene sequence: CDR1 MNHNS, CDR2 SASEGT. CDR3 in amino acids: CASSHGGQTLDF. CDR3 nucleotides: TGTGCCAGCAGTCATGGGGGACAGACTTTAGATTTT.

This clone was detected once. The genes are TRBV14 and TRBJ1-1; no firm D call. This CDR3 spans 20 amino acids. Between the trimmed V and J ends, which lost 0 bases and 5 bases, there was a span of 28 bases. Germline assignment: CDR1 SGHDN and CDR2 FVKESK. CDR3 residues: CASSQDTRRQAGITVTEAFF. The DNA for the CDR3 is TGTGCCAGCAGCCAAGACACACGCAGGCAGGCGGGGATAACGGTTACTGAAGCTTTCTTT. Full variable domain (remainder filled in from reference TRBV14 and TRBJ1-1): EAGVTQFPSHSVIEKGQTVTLRCDPISGHDNLYWYRRVMGKEIKFLLHFVKESKQDESGMPNNRFLAERTGGTYSTLKVQPAELEDSGVYFCASSQDTRRQAGITVTEAFFGQGTRLTVV.